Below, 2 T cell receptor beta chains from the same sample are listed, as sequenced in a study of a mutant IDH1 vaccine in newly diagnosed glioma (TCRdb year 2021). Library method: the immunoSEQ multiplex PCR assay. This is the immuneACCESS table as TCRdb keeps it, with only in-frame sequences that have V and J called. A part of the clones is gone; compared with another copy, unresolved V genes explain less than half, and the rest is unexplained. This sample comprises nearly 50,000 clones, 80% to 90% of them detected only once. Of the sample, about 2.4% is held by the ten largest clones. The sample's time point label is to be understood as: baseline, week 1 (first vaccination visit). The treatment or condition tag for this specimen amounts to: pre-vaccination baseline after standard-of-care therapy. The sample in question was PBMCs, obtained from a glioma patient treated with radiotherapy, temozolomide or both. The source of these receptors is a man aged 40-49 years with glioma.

The DNA of the CDR3 is TGTGCCAGCAGCTTAAGTGGCGGCACAGATACGCAGTATTTT. Its protein product is CASSLSGGTDTQYF. The V call is TRBV7-7, the J call TRBJ2-3; no clear D. Trimming pared 2 bases from V and 1 base from J, leaving 7 bases between. The CDR3 consists of 14 residues. Germline V gives CDR1 SSHAT, CDR2 FNYEAQ (reference sequence).

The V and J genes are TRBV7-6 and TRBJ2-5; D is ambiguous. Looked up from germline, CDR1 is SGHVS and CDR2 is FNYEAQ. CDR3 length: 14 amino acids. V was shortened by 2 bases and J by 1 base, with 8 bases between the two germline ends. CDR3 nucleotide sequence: TGTGCCAGCAGCTTACAGAGTATCCAAGAGACCCAGTACTTC. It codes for CASSLQSIQETQYF. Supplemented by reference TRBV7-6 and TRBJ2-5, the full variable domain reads GAGVSQSPRYKVTKRGQDVALRCDPISGHVSLYWYRQALGQGPEFLTYFNYEAQQDKSGLPNDRFSAERPEGSISTLTIQRTEQRDSAMYRCASSLQSIQETQYFGPGTRLLVL.